Shown below are 27 T cell receptor beta chains from a single sample sequenced in a study of T cells after yellow fever vaccination. TCRdb re-derived calls from the 5' RACE reads in MiXCR, one entry per CDR3 protein. In the table there are about 320,000 distinct CDR3 sequences, roughly 10% of which are singletons. The source material was CD4+ T cells sorted from PBMCs, sampled 45 days after the yellow fever booster vaccination. The source is a man between 18 and 35 years old who received the YFV17D yellow fever vaccine.

This clonotype was detected only a few times. The chain links TRBV5-6 to TRBJ2-5, with 12 bases matching TRBD2. Germline V lookup: CDR1 SGHDT, CDR2 YYEEEE. The J segment lost 5 bases and the V segment lost 3 bases, leaving 11 bases of the junction unmatched. This CDR3 spans 17 amino acids. For the CDR3, the DNA is TGTGCCAGCAGCTCCCCCCCCCTAGCGGGGGGGCTTGAGACCCAGTACTTC. This translates into CASSSPPLAGGLETQYF.

A few counts support this clonotype. The V and J genes are TRBV15 and TRBJ1-2; D is ambiguous. Per germline, CDR1 LNHNV and CDR2 YYDKDF (reference sequence). The V end lost 2 bases, the J end lost 3 bases, and 10 bases lay between the germline ends. The CDR3 is made up of 14 amino acids. As DNA, the CDR3 is TGTGCCACCAGCAGATCCCCAGACGACTATGGCTACACCTTC. Its protein product is CATSRSPDDYGYTF.

In its sample, this clonotype was seen a few times. The chain has TRBV7-8 and TRBJ1-5; D not resolved. Germline V lookup: CDR1 SGHVS, CDR2 FQNEAQ. This CDR3 is built from 13 residues. V lost 5 bases and J lost 7, with 12 bases in between. Here the CDR3 DNA reads TGTGCCAGCAGCCCTACCAGGAGCCAGCCCCAGCATTTT. Amino acids: CASSPTRSQPQHF. Together with reference TRBV7-8 and TRBJ1-5, the CDR3 gives the full variable domain: GAGVSQSPRYKVAKRGQDVALRCDPISGHVSLFWYQQALGQGPEFLTYFQNEAQLDKSGLPSDRFFAERPEGSVSTLKIQRTQQEDSAVYLCASSPTRSQPQHFGDGTRLSIL.

This clonotype was seen a handful of times. The gene calls are TRBV24-1 and TRBJ1-6; the D is unclear. The germline V and J ends were trimmed by 5 bases and 6 bases, with 10 bases remaining between them. The germline gives CDR1 KGHDR, CDR2 SFDVKD. This CDR3 is 14 amino acids long. CDR3 region: CATSVIGSNSPLHF. As DNA, the CDR3 is TGTGCCACCAGTGTTATAGGATCTAATTCACCCCTCCACTTT.

The rearrangement links TRBV3-1 to TRBJ1-2; D is undetermined. The CDR3 has 13 residues. V shed 1 base and J shed 6 bases, with 9 bases lying between them. Per the germline V gene, CDR1 is LGHDT and CDR2 is YNNKEL (reference sequence). CDR3 in amino acids: CASSQGWVDGYTF. In nucleotides, the CDR3 is TGTGCCAGCAGCCAAGGATGGGTCGATGGCTACACCTTC.

This clonotype was found a few times. This chain connects TRBV7-9 to TRBJ2-2; the match to TRBD2 covers 12 bases. The junction had 16 bases not matched to a gene; V was cut back by 5 bases and J by 3 bases. CDR1 and CDR2 from the germline V gene are SEHNR and FQNEAQ (reference sequence). The CDR3 is 20 residues long. The CDR3, as DNA: TGTGCCAGCAGCCCCCACACATTCTCTAGCGGGGGGGCCCACACCGGGGAGCTGTTTTTT. Translating gives CASSPHTFSSGGAHTGELFF.

This clonotype has only a few counts. V is TRBV5-1 and J is TRBJ2-5; 9 bases line up with TRBD1. Germline loops: CDR1 SGHRS, CDR2 YFSETQ. V shed 3 bases and J 5 bases; nucleotides not matched to a gene: 5. The CDR3 totals 14 residues. Here the CDR3 DNA reads TGCGCCAGCAGCTCCCCCGGGACAGGGGAGACCCAGTACTTC. This translates into CASSSPGTGETQYF.

This clonotype was seen a few times. V and J are TRBV7-9 and TRBJ1-1, with a tentative D call TRBD1 (5 bases). This CDR3 has 15 amino acids. From germline, CDR1 is SEHNR and CDR2 FQNEAQ (reference sequence). The V end was cut by 5 bases, the J end by 0 bases, with 13 bases between. CDR3 sequence (DNA): TGTGCCAGCAGCCTAGGGGCAATCATGAACACTGAAGCTTTCTTT. This codes for CASSLGAIMNTEAFF.

CDR3 DNA: TGTGCCAGCAGCTTGTCCCAGGGGCGCACAGATACGCAGTATTTT. This gives the protein CASSLSQGRTDTQYF. The V and J genes are TRBV5-6 and TRBJ2-3; TRBD1 might be the D (6 bases). The V end was cut by 1 base, the J end by 1 base, with 10 bases between. The CDR3 runs 15 residues. The germline CDR1 and CDR2 sequences are SGHDT and YYEEEE.

This chain links TRBV5-1 with TRBJ1-1; D is unresolved. Deletions cut 7 bases from V and 2 bases from J, with 12 bases between. From germline, CDR1 is SGHRS and CDR2 YFSETQ. This CDR3 spans 13 amino acids. Here the CDR3 DNA reads TGCGCCAGCGGACCCCGGGAAAACACTGAAGCTTTCTTT. It codes for CASGPRENTEAFF.

This clonotype was seen many times. V usage is TRBV12-3 or TRBV12-4 and J usage is TRBJ2-1, with TRBD2 identical over 8 bases. Trimming cost V 5 bases and J 8 bases; bases outside gene matches: 14. The CDR3 spans 16 residues. CDR3 region: CASSNNRGGGSYEQFF. The CDR3, as DNA: TGTGCCAGCAGTAACAACCGGGGGGGCGGGTCTTATGAGCAGTTCTTC.

This clonotype was counted between two and nine times. CDR3 DNA: TGTGCCTGGAGTGCCCGAAGAGGCTACACCTTC. Its protein is CAWSARRGYTF. The chain is built from TRBV30 and TRBJ1-2; D uncertain. The V gene lost 1 base and the J gene lost 8 bases, with 8 bases spanning the gap. The germline gives CDR1 GTSNPN, CDR2 SVGIG (reference sequence). The CDR3 has 11 amino acids.

This clonotype was seen more than once but under ten times. This chain connects TRBV12-3 or TRBV12-4 to TRBJ2-6; D not certain. V lost 5 bases and J lost 0, with 8 bases in between. The CDR3 has 15 residues. The CDR3 here is CASSRESSGANVLTF. The CDR3 DNA is TGTGCCAGCAGTCGAGAGAGCTCTGGGGCCAACGTCCTGACTTTC.

This CDR3 is CATSPRGGGRETQYF. The CDR3 DNA follows: TGTGCCACCAGCCCCCGGGGTGGAGGAAGAGAGACCCAGTACTTC. The chain couples TRBV15 to TRBJ2-5; D might be TRBD2 (5 bases). Germline CDR1 is LNHNV and CDR2 is YYDKDF (reference sequence). This CDR3 has 15 amino acids. V was clipped by 5 bases and J by 4 bases, with 17 bases between them.

CDR3 coding DNA: TGCGCCAGCAGCTTGGAATACAATGAGCAGTTCTTC. This sequence encodes CASSLEYNEQFF. The chain has TRBV5-1 and TRBJ2-1; D is ambiguous. Germline loops: CDR1 SGHRS, CDR2 YFSETQ. This CDR3 comprises 12 residues. Trimming took 0 bases from V and 4 from J, leaving 2 bases between them.

The J gene is TRBJ1-1, the V gene TRBV6-2 or TRBV6-3; D perhaps matches TRBD1 (5 bases). This CDR3 comprises 16 residues. The V gene's germline CDR1 is MNHEY and CDR2 SVGEGT. V lost 9 bases to trimming and J lost 0 bases, with 20 bases between them. For the CDR3, the DNA is TGTGCCAGTATACATCGGGGGAAGTACGTGAACACTGAAGCTTTCTTT. Protein product: CASIHRGKYVNTEAFF.

The chain couples TRBV24-1 to TRBJ1-2; 7 nucleotides match TRBD1. CDR3 length: 13 residues. CDR1 and CDR2 (germline): KGHDR, SFDVKD. J was trimmed by 2 bases and V by 9 bases; bases with no gene match: 5. The CDR3 DNA reads TGTGCCACCGGAAGGACAGGAAACTATGGCTACACCTTC. It translates to CATGRTGNYGYTF.

In this sample, this clonotype turned up a few times. The genes are TRBV3-1 and TRBJ2-7; a possible D gene is TRBD2 (5 bases). Germline assignment: CDR1 LGHDT and CDR2 YNNKEL (reference sequence). V was clipped by 6 bases and J by 7 bases, with 13 bases between them. The CDR3 length is 12 residues. The CDR3 loop is CASSASSGEQYV. In DNA, the CDR3 is TGTGCCAGCAGTGCCAGCTCGGGGGAGCAGTACGTC.

This clonotype was seen more than once but under ten times. V gene TRBV10-3 combines with J gene TRBJ1-2; a weak D match, TRBD1 (6 bases). Germline V CDR1 and CDR2: ENHRY, SYGVKD. Trimming cost V 7 bases and J 0 bases, with 15 bases left between them. This CDR3 is built from 15 residues. The CDR3 loop is CAITDDRRANYGYTF. The CDR3 coding sequence is TGTGCCATCACCGATGACAGGAGAGCTAACTATGGCTACACCTTC.

This clonotype was seen only a few times. The J gene is TRBJ2-6, the V gene TRBV7-9; D unclear. The CDR3 covers 12 residues. V was cut by 6 bases and J by 4 bases, with 4 bases left in between. From germline, CDR1 is SEHNR and CDR2 FQNEAQ (reference sequence). For the CDR3, the DNA is TGTGCCAGCAGAGGAGGGGCCAACGTCCTGACTTTC. This codes for CASRGGANVLTF.

This rearrangement joins TRBV7-7 to TRBJ2-5, with D possibly being TRBD1 or TRBD2 (5 bases each). Germline V lookup: CDR1 SSHAT, CDR2 FNYEAQ (reference sequence). The ends were cut back, 10 bases at V and 5 bases at J, with 14 bases in the middle. This CDR3 is 12 amino acids long. CDR3 DNA: TGTGCCACCTCCGGGGCCTCGGAGACCCAGTACTTC. Translation gives CATSGASETQYF.

V usage is TRBV11-1 and J usage is TRBJ2-5, with 7 bases fitting TRBD2. Germline loops: CDR1 SGHAT, CDR2 FQDESV (reference sequence). J gave up 6 bases and V 6 bases, and 10 bases lay outside the gene matches. The length of the CDR3 is 14 residues. Written as DNA, the CDR3 is TGTGCCAGCAGGAAAGCCGAGCGGGGCCAGACCCAGTACTTC. It translates to CASRKAERGQTQYF.

This clonotype was seen more than once but under ten times. The V gene is TRBV7-6, the J gene TRBJ2-3, with 8 nucleotides matching TRBD2. The CDR3 has 15 residues. With 5 bases clipped from V and 3 bases from J, the junction kept 7 bases outside the gene matches. The germline V gene encodes CDR1 SGHVS and CDR2 FNYEAQ. CDR3 DNA sequence: TGTGCCAGCAGCCCAATTGGGACTAGAACAGATACGCAGTATTTT. This gives the protein CASSPIGTRTDTQYF. Variable domain in full (rest from reference TRBV7-6 and TRBJ2-3): GAGVSQSPRYKVTKRGQDVALRCDPISGHVSLYWYRQALGQGPEFLTYFNYEAQQDKSGLPNDRFSAERPEGSISTLTIQRTEQRDSAMYRCASSPIGTRTDTQYFGPGTRLTVL.

The gene calls are TRBV10-3 and TRBJ2-1, with a possible D match to TRBD2 (6 bases). The ends were cut back, 10 bases at V and 0 bases at J, with 16 bases in the middle. The CDR3 consists of 15 residues. The germline CDR1 and CDR2 sequences are ENHRY and SYGVKD. This CDR3 is CATDRTSNSYNEQFF. CDR3 sequence (DNA): TGTGCCACCGACCGCACTAGCAACTCCTACAATGAGCAGTTCTTC.

This clonotype was detected once. The chain recombines TRBV7-2 with TRBJ2-3, with D maybe TRBD1 (6 bases). V gave up 5 bases and J gave up 10 bases, with 22 bases separating them. The CDR3 loop spans 15 amino acids. Per the germline V gene, CDR1 is SGHTA and CDR2 is FQGNSA. DNA of the CDR3: TGTGCCAGCAGCCCCCAGGGGACACAGGGCAAGGCGCAGTATTTT. Translating it yields CASSPQGTQGKAQYF. The full variable domain, in which reference TRBV7-2 and TRBJ2-3 provide the parts outside the CDR3, is GAGVSQSPSNKVTEKGKDVELRCDPISGHTALYWYRQSLGQGLEFLIYFQGNSAPDKSGLPSDRFSAERTGGSVSTLTIQRTQQEDSAVYLCASSPQGTQGKAQYFGPGTRLTVL.

This rearrangement joins TRBV12-5 to TRBJ2-5; TRBD1 aligns across 7 bases. J gave up 5 bases and V 0 bases, and 6 bases lay outside the gene matches. Looked up from germline, CDR1 is LGHNT and CDR2 is FRNRAP. CDR3 length: 15 amino acids. CDR3 in DNA: TGTGCTAGTGGTTTGGTTAGGGGGCCGGGGGAGACCCAGTACTTC. It yields the protein CASGLVRGPGETQYF.

This clonotype was seen more than once but under ten times. The chain employs TRBV11-1 and TRBJ1-1; 8 bases are a match to TRBD1. Trimming took 5 bases from V and 4 from J; bases not matched to a gene: 6. This CDR3 has 14 amino acids. The V gene's germline CDR1 is SGHAT and CDR2 FQDESV (reference sequence). CDR3: CASSPNRGVTEAFF. DNA of the CDR3: TGTGCCAGCAGCCCTAACAGGGGGGTCACTGAAGCTTTCTTT.